This entry describes one T cell receptor (beta chain). The V and J ends lost 5 bases and 6 bases, in that order; junction bases with no gene match: 8. This CDR3 comprises 15 residues. Germline CDR1 reads LNHDA; CDR2 reads SQIVND (reference sequence). Next came a second PCR, run for roughly 6 to 11 cycles, which used a sample-barcoded 5' primer along with a J-beta primer mix. Each CDR3 protein is one row after TCRdb ran MiXCR on the 5' RACE reads. Among 500,000 to 550,000 distinct CDR3 sequences listed, 24% were seen once. The sample is drawn from a study of blood T cells in healthy people across ages. These data were also filed under a second study, of T cells of mothers and their children. That source notes: Samples were provided by three healthy Caucasian mothers and their six children. The cDNA synthesis received all extracted RNA, at around 1.6 ug per 15 ul.

This clonotype originated in a boy younger than 18 in good health. The sample comprised blood. V usage is TRBV19 and J usage is TRBJ2-7; 12 bases line up with TRBD1. CDR3 in amino acids: CASSPGQGAPIEQYF. DNA of the CDR3: TGTGCCAGTAGTCCGGGACAGGGGGCGCCGATCGAGCAGTACTTC.